This TCR beta chain comes out of a study of blood T cells in healthy people across ages. Remarks on this clonotype: Antigen specificity is unknown.

CDR3 size: 14 residues. Germline V gives CDR1 SGHDN, CDR2 FVKESK. The germline V and J ends were trimmed by 5 bases and 2 bases, with 13 bases remaining between them. Whole-study results and caveats: More naive CD4+ cells and higher diversity marked long-lived donors relative to aged donors.

Alongside a J-beta primer mix, a sample-barcoded 5' primer served in a second PCR lasting roughly 7 to 11 cycles. TCRdb passed the 5' RACE reads through MiXCR, listing each CDR3 protein once. The sample carries 750,000 or so distinct CDR3 sequences, around 25% recorded once. The sample also formed part of further work on T cells of mothers and their children.

The genes are TRBV14 and TRBJ2-7; D gene ambiguous. What was sequenced was blood. This TCR came from a boy between 10 and 17 years old in good health. As DNA, the CDR3 is TGTGCCAGCAGCACCCTCGGACCGACCTACGAGCAGTACTTC. Its translation: CASSTLGPTYEQYF. Combining the CDR3 with reference TRBV14 and TRBJ2-7 gives the whole variable domain EAGVTQFPSHSVIEKGQTVTLRCDPISGHDNLYWYRRVMGKEIKFLLHFVKESKQDESGMPNNRFLAERTGGTYSTLKVQPAELEDSGVYFCASSTLGPTYEQYFGPGTRLTVT.